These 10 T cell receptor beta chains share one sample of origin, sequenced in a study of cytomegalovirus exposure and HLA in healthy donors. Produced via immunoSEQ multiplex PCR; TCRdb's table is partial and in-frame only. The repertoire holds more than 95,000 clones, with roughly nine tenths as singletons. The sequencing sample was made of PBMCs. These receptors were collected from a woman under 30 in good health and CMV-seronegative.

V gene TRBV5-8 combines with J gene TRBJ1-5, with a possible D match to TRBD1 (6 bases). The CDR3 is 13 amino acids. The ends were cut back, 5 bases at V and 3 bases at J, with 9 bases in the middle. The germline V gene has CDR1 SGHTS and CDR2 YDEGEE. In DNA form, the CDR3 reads TGTGCCAGCAGTGGGACATACAATCAGCCCCAGCATTTT. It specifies CASSGTYNQPQHF.

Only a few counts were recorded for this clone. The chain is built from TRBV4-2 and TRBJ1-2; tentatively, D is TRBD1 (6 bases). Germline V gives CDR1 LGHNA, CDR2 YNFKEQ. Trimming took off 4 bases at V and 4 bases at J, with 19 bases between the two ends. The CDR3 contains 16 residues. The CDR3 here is CASSPRGEGVGYGYTF. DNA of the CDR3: TGTGCCAGCAGCCCCCGAGGCGAGGGGGTTGGCTATGGCTACACCTTC.

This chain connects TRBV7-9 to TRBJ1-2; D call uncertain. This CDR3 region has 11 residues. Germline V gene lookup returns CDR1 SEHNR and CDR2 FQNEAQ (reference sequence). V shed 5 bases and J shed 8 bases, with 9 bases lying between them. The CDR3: CASSPSEGYTF. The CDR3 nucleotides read TGTGCCAGCAGCCCCTCGGAGGGCTACACCTTC.

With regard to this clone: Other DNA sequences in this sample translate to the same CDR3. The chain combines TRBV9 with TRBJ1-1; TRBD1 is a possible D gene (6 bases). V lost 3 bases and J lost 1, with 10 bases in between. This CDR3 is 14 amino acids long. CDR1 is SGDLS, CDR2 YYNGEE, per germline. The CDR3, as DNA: TGTGCCAGCAGCGCCCAGACAGGGAACACTGAAGCTTTCTTT. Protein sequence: CASSAQTGNTEAFF.

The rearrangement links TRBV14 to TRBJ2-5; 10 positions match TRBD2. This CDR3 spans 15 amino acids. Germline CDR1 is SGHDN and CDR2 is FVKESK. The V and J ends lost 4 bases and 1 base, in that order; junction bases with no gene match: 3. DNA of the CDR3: TGTGCCAGCAGCCGAGGACTAGCGGCCCAAGAGACCCAGTACTTC. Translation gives CASSRGLAAQETQYF.

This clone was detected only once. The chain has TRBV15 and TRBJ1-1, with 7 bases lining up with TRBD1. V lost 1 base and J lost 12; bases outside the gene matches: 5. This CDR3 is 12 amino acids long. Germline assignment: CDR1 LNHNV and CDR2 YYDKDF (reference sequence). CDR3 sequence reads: CATSRAGTVPFF. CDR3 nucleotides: TGTGCCACCAGCAGAGCTGGGACAGTGCCTTTCTTT.

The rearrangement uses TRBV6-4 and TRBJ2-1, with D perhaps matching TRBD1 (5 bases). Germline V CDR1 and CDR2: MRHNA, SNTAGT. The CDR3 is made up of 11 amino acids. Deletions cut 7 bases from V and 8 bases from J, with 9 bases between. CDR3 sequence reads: CASKGSHEQFF. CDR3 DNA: TGTGCCAGCAAGGGGTCGCATGAGCAGTTCTTC.

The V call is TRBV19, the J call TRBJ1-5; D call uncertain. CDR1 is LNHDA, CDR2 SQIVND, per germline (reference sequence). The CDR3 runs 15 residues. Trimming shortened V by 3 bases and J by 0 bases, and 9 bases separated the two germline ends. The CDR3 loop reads CASSIRAYSNQPQHF. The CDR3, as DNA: TGTGCCAGTAGTATCCGAGCGTATAGCAATCAGCCCCAGCATTTT.

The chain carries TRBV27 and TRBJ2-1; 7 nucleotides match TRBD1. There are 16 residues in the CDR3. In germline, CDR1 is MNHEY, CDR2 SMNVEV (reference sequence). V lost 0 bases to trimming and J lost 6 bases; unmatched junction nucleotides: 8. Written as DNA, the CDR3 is TGTGCCAGCAGTTTATCGAAAGGGGGCGCGTCCAATGAGCAGTTCTTC. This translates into CASSLSKGGASNEQFF.

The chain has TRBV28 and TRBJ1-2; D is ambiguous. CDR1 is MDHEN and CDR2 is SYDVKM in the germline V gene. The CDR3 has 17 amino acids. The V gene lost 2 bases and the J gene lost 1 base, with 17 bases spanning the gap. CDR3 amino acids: CASSLGINLAFNYGYTF. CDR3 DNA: TGTGCCAGCAGTTTAGGGATTAACCTAGCTTTTAACTATGGCTACACCTTC.